This T cell receptor beta chain was documented in a study of shared clonotypes between healthy human individuals. On this clone: Its target is not known.

The V gene's germline CDR1 is SNHLY and CDR2 FYNNEI. This CDR3 has 14 amino acids. After removal of 5 bases from V and 3 bases from J, the junction contained 5 bases not matched to a gene. Study outcomes and limitations: An expected dependence of interdonor clonotype sharing on sequencing depth was noted.

The data were produced by immunoSEQ multiplex PCR, yet TCRdb's version contains in-frame clones alone and is incomplete. The table has around 2.3 million clones, under 97% seen once. The V and J genes are TRBV2 and TRBJ2-7; 9 nucleotides match TRBD1. This sequence originates from a man in his late teens or twenties in good health. The material sequenced was naive CD4+ T cells sorted from blood. Regarding subset: CD45RA+ positively selected. The CDR3 region has the DNA TGTGCCAGCAGTCGGGACAGGGCCCTCTACGAGCAGTACTTC. Its translation: CASSRDRALYEQYF. Complete variable domain (other parts from reference TRBV2 and TRBJ2-7): EPEVTQTPSHQVTQMGQEVILRCVPISNHLYFYWYRQILGQKVEFLVSFYNNEISEKSEIFDDQFSVERPDGSNFTLKIRSTKLEDSAMYFCASSRDRALYEQYFGPGTRLTVT.